These 19 T cell receptor beta chains share one sample of origin, sequenced in a study of blood T cell repertoires in COVID-19 (dated by TCRdb to 2018 to 2020). Library preparation employed the immunoSEQ multiplex PCR assay. Held by TCRdb, this immuneACCESS table contains in-frame sequences only and omits some clones. Under half of the omission traces to an unresolved V gene where checked; the cause of the rest is unknown. For this sample the table gives 210,000 or so clones, of which more than 75% were detected only once. About an eighth of the sample comes from the top ten. Sequenced sample: peripheral blood. These receptors all come from a woman aged 40 to 50 with acute or convalescent COVID-19.

This chain joins TRBV27 and TRBJ1-2; D not certain. V was clipped by 4 bases and J by 4 bases, with 16 bases between them. The CDR3 contains 15 residues. CDR1 and CDR2 from the germline V gene are MNHEY and SMNVEV (reference sequence). This CDR3 reads CASSSFPRDTYGYTF. The CDR3, as DNA: TGTGCCAGCAGTTCGTTCCCGAGAGATACCTATGGCTACACCTTC.

The CDR3 sequence: CASGPARTTAKLYEQYF. In nucleotides, the CDR3 is TGTGCTAGTGGTCCCGCACGGACTACTGCAAAACTCTACGAGCAGTACTTC. The chain links TRBV12-5 to TRBJ2-7; possibly TRBD2 for D (6 bases). V lost 5 bases, J lost 3 bases, and 23 bases lay in between. The CDR3 covers 17 residues. Germline V gene lookup returns CDR1 LGHNT and CDR2 FRNRAP.

This clone was seen only a few times. The gene calls are TRBV5-8 and TRBJ1-5; 7 bases are shared with TRBD1. The CDR3 consists of 13 residues. CDR1 is SGHTS and CDR2 is YDEGEE in the germline V gene. The trim removed 4 bases at V and 5 bases at J, leaving 3 bases unmatched. The CDR3 reads CASSLDRDQPQHF. DNA for the CDR3: TGTGCCAGCAGCCTTGACAGGGATCAGCCCCAGCATTTT.

In nucleotides, the CDR3 is TGTGCCAGCAGTTTCATCTTAGCGGGGCCAAGAGGCGAGCAGTACTTC. Amino acid sequence: CASSFILAGPRGEQYF. The V gene is TRBV6-5, the J gene TRBJ2-7; 8 bases line up with TRBD2. Looked up from germline, CDR1 is MNHEY and CDR2 is SVGAGI. This CDR3 has 16 residues. With 4 bases clipped from V and 6 bases from J, the junction kept 14 bases outside the gene matches.

The chain is built from TRBV6-5 and TRBJ2-2, with D uncertain. The germline V and J ends were trimmed by 8 bases and 6 bases, with 10 bases remaining between them. CDR3 size: 12 residues. CDR1 and CDR2 (germline): MNHEY, SVGAGI. CDR3 DNA: TGTGCCAGCGAGTCCCAGGCCGGGGAGCTGTTTTTT. Amino acids: CASESQAGELFF.

A single count supports this clone. The chain combines TRBV15 with TRBJ2-1; D is possibly TRBD2 (5 bases). Trimming removed 1 base at V and 2 bases at J, with 9 bases between. The CDR3 spans 15 residues. Germline V gene sequence: CDR1 LNHNV, CDR2 YYDKDF (reference sequence). The CDR3 DNA is TGTGCCACCAGCAGAGTACGGGGAGCCTACAATGAGCAGTTCTTC. Translated: CATSRVRGAYNEQFF.

This clone was counted at least ten times. The genes are TRBV2 and TRBJ1-1, with a weak D call TRBD1 (5 bases). The germline gives CDR1 SNHLY, CDR2 FYNNEI. With 10 bases removed from V and 7 bases from J, the gap between germline ends came to 28 bases. The CDR3 runs to 16 residues. CDR3 in DNA: TGTGCCACTGGCGCCCTCCCTTCGCAGGGCGTGGGTGAAGCTTTCTTT. This encodes CATGALPSQGVGEAFF.

V usage is TRBV5-1 and J usage is TRBJ2-2; 13 bases fit TRBD2. This CDR3 comprises 18 residues. Germline CDR1 and CDR2: SGHRS and YFSETQ. Trimming took 0 bases from V and 0 from J; bases not matched to a gene: 2. The CDR3 DNA is TGCGCCAGCAGCTTGGCGGGACTAGCGGGATCGAACACCGGGGAGCTGTTTTTT. Residues: CASSLAGLAGSNTGELFF.

V is TRBV10-1 and J is TRBJ1-1; 9 nucleotides line up with TRBD1. The CDR3 consists of 14 residues. The V and J ends lost 3 bases and 5 bases, in that order; junction bases with no gene match: 4. Per the germline V gene, CDR1 is WNHNN and CDR2 is SYGVQD (reference sequence). CDR3 DNA: TGCGCCAGCAGTGAACACAGGGGGCGGACTGAAGCTTTCTTT. It yields the protein CASSEHRGRTEAFF.

This clone was counted once. The chain has TRBV19 and TRBJ2-1; TRBD2 matches 8 bases. The CDR3 contains 14 residues. The V gene's germline CDR1 is LNHDA and CDR2 SQIVND (reference sequence). V lost 10 bases to trimming and J lost 0 bases; unmatched junction nucleotides: 5. The CDR3 coding sequence is TGTGCCACCCGACTAGCGTCCTCCTACAATGAGCAGTTCTTC. Translated, it gives CATRLASSYNEQFF.

In its sample, this clone was seen many times. The chain joins TRBV14 to TRBJ2-1, with TRBD2 identical over 13 bases. J gave up 9 bases and V 5 bases, and 10 bases lay outside the gene matches. The length of the CDR3 is 16 residues. Per the germline V gene, CDR1 is SGHDN and CDR2 is FVKESK. The chain's CDR3 is CASSTRTSGSRREQFF. The CDR3 coding sequence is TGTGCCAGCAGCACCCGGACTAGCGGGAGTCGACGTGAGCAGTTCTTC.

This clone was found once. The chain links TRBV10-3 to TRBJ2-1, with D possibly being TRBD2 (6 bases). Germline V gene lookup returns CDR1 ENHRY and CDR2 SYGVKD. CDR3 length: 13 amino acids. V shed 6 bases and J shed 11 bases, with 17 bases lying between them. In nucleotides, the CDR3 is TGTGCCATCAGCGCCCCGGAACTAGCAAAGCAGTTCTTC. It translates to CAISAPELAKQFF.

The chain has TRBV6-6 and TRBJ2-7, with 11 bases fitting TRBD1. J was trimmed by 5 bases and V by 5 bases; bases with no gene match: 11. In germline, CDR1 is MNHNY, CDR2 SVGAGI (reference sequence). CDR3 size: 16 residues. The CDR3 sequence is CASSAGIGTGGDEQYF. As DNA, the CDR3 is TGTGCCAGCAGTGCTGGGATCGGGACAGGGGGGGACGAGCAGTACTTC.

As DNA, the CDR3 is TGCAGCGGAGGGCGACAGGGCCCCAACACTGAAGCTTTCTTT. This sequence encodes CSGGRQGPNTEAFF. This rearrangement joins TRBV29-1 to TRBJ1-1; 7 nucleotides line up with TRBD1. J lost 2 bases, V lost 7 bases, and 10 bases had no gene match. The CDR3 has 14 residues. The germline V gene encodes CDR1 SQVTM and CDR2 ANQGSEA. The variable domain in full, with the rest retrieved from reference TRBV29-1 and TRBJ1-1, is SAVISQKPSRDICQRGTSLTIQCQVDSQVTMMFWYRQQPGQSLTLIATANQGSEATYESGFVIDKFPISRPNLTFSTLTVSNMSPEDSSIYLCSGGRQGPNTEAFFGQGTRLTVV.

The chain is built from TRBV6-5 and TRBJ2-1; D may be TRBD1 (6 bases). The germline V and J ends were trimmed by 7 bases and 4 bases, with 17 bases remaining between them. Germline V CDR1 and CDR2: MNHEY, SVGAGI. The CDR3 is 15 residues long. The CDR3 DNA reads as TGTGCCAGCACCAAGGGTCCAGGGGAATACAATGAGCAGTTCTTC. It encodes CASTKGPGEYNEQFF.

Here the CDR3 reads CASRSTSSYEQYF. The CDR3 coding sequence is TGTGCCAGCAGGTCCACAAGCTCCTACGAGCAGTACTTC. V is TRBV12-3 or TRBV12-4 and J is TRBJ2-7, with D uncertain. The CDR3 loop spans 13 amino acids. The V end was cut by 6 bases, the J end by 0 bases, with 9 bases between.

V gene TRBV4-1 combines with J gene TRBJ1-3, with D perhaps matching TRBD1 (5 bases). The CDR3 is 18 residues long. Germline V gene lookup returns CDR1 MGHRA and CDR2 YSYEKL. V lost 0 bases, J lost 0 bases, and 15 bases lay in between. This chain's CDR3 is CASSQDQGHGSSGNTIYF. CDR3 DNA: TGCGCCAGCAGCCAAGATCAAGGACACGGTTCCTCTGGAAACACCATATATTTT.

Comment on this clone: Mismatch with germline at one junction end may stem from a read error. V gene TRBV12-3 or TRBV12-4 combines with J gene TRBJ2-3; 8 bases match TRBD2. The CDR3 length is 11 residues. In nucleotides, the CDR3 is TGTGCCAGCACCCTACTAGCGGAGCCCACCTTT. This codes for CASTLLAEPTF.

The chain carries TRBV9 and TRBJ1-2, with D maybe TRBD1 (5 bases). V was trimmed by 0 bases and J by 3 bases, leaving 12 bases between them. The V gene's germline CDR1 is SGDLS and CDR2 YYNGEE. This CDR3 is 15 amino acids long. The CDR3 loop reads CASSVESGLDYGYTF. In nucleotides, the CDR3 is TGTGCCAGCAGCGTAGAATCGGGACTTGACTATGGCTACACCTTC.